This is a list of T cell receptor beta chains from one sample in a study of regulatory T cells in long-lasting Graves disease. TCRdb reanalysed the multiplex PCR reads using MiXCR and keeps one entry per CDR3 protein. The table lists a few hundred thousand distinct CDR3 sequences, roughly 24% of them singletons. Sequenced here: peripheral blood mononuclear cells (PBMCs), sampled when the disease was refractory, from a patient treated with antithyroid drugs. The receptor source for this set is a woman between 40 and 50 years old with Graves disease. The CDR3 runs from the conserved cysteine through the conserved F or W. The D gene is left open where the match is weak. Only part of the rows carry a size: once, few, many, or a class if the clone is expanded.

DNA: TGTGCCAGCAGTTTCTATCGAGAAGCGTCGGAGACCCAGTACTTC
CDR3: CASSFYREASETQYF
length: 15
J: TRBJ2-5
V: TRBV28
D: NA
size: many

DNA: TGTGCCATCACCTCAGGGAGCGGGAGCTCCTACGAGCAGTACTTC
CDR3: CAITSGSGSSYEQYF
length: 15
J: TRBJ2-7
V: TRBV10-3
D: TRBD2
size: many

DNA: TGCAGTGCTAGAGATCAGTATTTAATCGTGGGGAGTGTCGACGAGCAGTACTTC
CDR3: CSARDQYLIVGSVDEQYF
length: 18
J: TRBJ2-7
V: TRBV20-1
D: NA
size: many

DNA: TGTGCCAGCAGCTCCTTGTATCTGGGAGTGGCCGGGGAGCTGTTTTTT
CDR3: CASSSLYLGVAGELFF
length: 16
J: TRBJ2-2
V: TRBV28
D: NA
size: many

DNA: TGTGCCAGCAGTTACCCCGTGTCCGCTCAAGACGAGACCCAGTACTTC
CDR3: CASSYPVSAQDETQYF
length: 16
J: TRBJ2-5
V: TRBV6-9
D: NA
size: once

DNA: TGTGCCAGCAGTTTAGTTCAGCAACGTGGGCAGCCCCAGCATTTT
CDR3: CASSLVQQRGQPQHF
length: 15
J: TRBJ1-5
V: TRBV12-3/TRBV12-4
D: NA
size: many

DNA: TGTGCCAGCAGACCAGACAGCGGAAAACTGTTTTTT
CDR3: CASRPDSGKLFF
length: 12
J: TRBJ1-4
V: TRBV7-2
D: NA
size: many

DNA: TGTGCCAGCAGTGAAAGGGGAGGGGGCTTCACTGAAGCTTTCTTT
CDR3: CASSERGGGFTEAFF
length: 15
J: TRBJ1-1
V: TRBV2
D: TRBD1
size: NA

DNA: TGTGCCAGCAGCGCGGACAGCCAAGAGACCCAGTACTTC
CDR3: CASSADSQETQYF
length: 13
J: TRBJ2-5
V: TRBV9
D: NA
size: NA

DNA: TGTGCCAGCAGCTTCTCAACGAACACTGAAGCTTTCTTT
CDR3: CASSFSTNTEAFF
length: 13
J: TRBJ1-1
V: TRBV11-2
D: NA
size: many

DNA: TGTGCCAGCAAGATGGACAGGCGATCTGAAAAACTGTTTTTT
CDR3: CASKMDRRSEKLFF
length: 14
J: TRBJ1-4
V: TRBV12-3/TRBV12-4
D: TRBD1
size: many

DNA: TGTGCCAGCAGTACCCGGGGCCTCCAAGAGACCCAGTACTTC
CDR3: CASSTRGLQETQYF
length: 14
J: TRBJ2-5
V: TRBV12-3/TRBV12-4
D: NA
size: many

DNA: TGTGCCAGCGGGCGACCGGGACTAGCGAACCACGAGCAGTACTTC
CDR3: CASGRPGLANHEQYF
length: 15
J: TRBJ2-7
V: TRBV28
D: TRBD2
size: many

DNA: TGCAGTGCCCCGGACGGTTCCTCTGGGGCCAACGTCCTGACTTTC
CDR3: CSAPDGSSGANVLTF
length: 15
J: TRBJ2-6
V: TRBV20-1
D: NA
size: few

DNA: TGTGCCAGCAGTAGACAAAGGTCCGGAGGGCACACAACTAGCACAGATACGCAGTATTTT
CDR3: CASSRQRSGGHTTSTDTQYF
length: 20
J: TRBJ2-3
V: TRBV12-3/TRBV12-4
D: NA
size: few

DNA: TGTGCCAGTAGGGGTAGGGCTGATTCACCCCTCCACTTT
CDR3: CASRGRADSPLHF
length: 13
J: TRBJ1-6
V: TRBV19
D: NA
size: once

DNA: TGTGCCAGCAGCCAGGCGGGGGGGTTCGCGGTCAAGGTGGAGACCCAGTACTTC
CDR3: CASSQAGGFAVKVETQYF
length: 18
J: TRBJ2-5
V: TRBV11-2
D: TRBD2
size: few

DNA: TGTGCCAGCTCACCGAAAGGGACAGTTAATCAGCCCCAGCATTTT
CDR3: CASSPKGTVNQPQHF
length: 15
J: TRBJ1-5
V: TRBV18
D: TRBD1
size: NA

DNA: TGTGCCAGCAGCCCTCCGGGACAGGGGGCGGGAGGCTACACCTTC
CDR3: CASSPPGQGAGGYTF
length: 15
J: TRBJ1-2
V: TRBV6-1
D: TRBD1
size: many

DNA: TGTGCCAGCAGTGCGTTGGGACAGGGAAACATTCAGTACTTC
CDR3: CASSALGQGNIQYF
length: 14
J: TRBJ2-4
V: TRBV6-1
D: TRBD1
size: many

DNA: TGTGCCAGCAGCCACCAGGGCGGGAGTCGGTACGAGCAGTACTTC
CDR3: CASSHQGGSRYEQYF
length: 15
J: TRBJ2-7
V: TRBV6-2/TRBV6-3
D: TRBD2
size: few

DNA: TGTGCCAGCAGGCAAGACAGCTCCACTGAAGCTTTCTTT
CDR3: CASRQDSSTEAFF
length: 13
J: TRBJ1-1
V: TRBV12-3/TRBV12-4
D: NA
size: few

DNA: TGTGCCAGCAGCTTAGCGGGAGAGAAGTCCTACGAGCAGTACTTC
CDR3: CASSLAGEKSYEQYF
length: 15
J: TRBJ2-7
V: TRBV11-2
D: NA
size: many

DNA: TGTGCCAGCAGCTTAGTAAAGCTAGCGGGGTACAATGAGCAGTTCTTC
CDR3: CASSLVKLAGYNEQFF
length: 16
J: TRBJ2-1
V: TRBV7-6
D: TRBD2
size: NA

DNA: TGTGCCAGCAGTTATCGTCAGGGTTCCAAAAACATTCAGTACTTC
CDR3: CASSYRQGSKNIQYF
length: 15
J: TRBJ2-4
V: TRBV6-9
D: NA
size: NA

DNA: TGTGCCAGCTTACCAGATCTTGGGGACAGGAACACCGGGGAGCTGTTTTTT
CDR3: CASLPDLGDRNTGELFF
length: 17
J: TRBJ2-2
V: TRBV2
D: TRBD1
size: few

DNA: TGCGCCAGCAGCCCGGGACTAGCGGCAACCTACGAGCAGTACTTC
CDR3: CASSPGLAATYEQYF
length: 15
J: TRBJ2-7
V: TRBV5-1
D: TRBD2
size: NA

DNA: TGTGCCAGCAGTAGTAGTGGGACACGGAATTTTGAGTACTTC
CDR3: CASSSSGTRNFEYF
length: 14
J: TRBJ2-7
V: TRBV2
D: NA
size: many

DNA: TGTGCCATCAGTCCGACCCCGGGAGCGGAGACCCAGTACTTC
CDR3: CAISPTPGAETQYF
length: 14
J: TRBJ2-5
V: TRBV10-3
D: NA
size: many

DNA: TGTGCCAGCAGGAAAAGATGGGGACTGACAAACGATCAGCCCCAGCATTTT
CDR3: CASRKRWGLTNDQPQHF
length: 17
J: TRBJ1-5
V: TRBV2
D: NA
size: many

DNA: TGTGCCAGCAGCATACTAGGAGCGACGTACCAAGAGACCCAGTACTTC
CDR3: CASSILGATYQETQYF
length: 16
J: TRBJ2-5
V: TRBV28
D: NA
size: many

DNA: TGCAGCGTTGATACTGGAGTAAGCTCCTACGAGCAGTACTTC
CDR3: CSVDTGVSSYEQYF
length: 14
J: TRBJ2-7
V: TRBV29-1
D: NA
size: NA

DNA: TGTGCCAGCAGCTTAGATCTGGGGAATCCCTACAATGAGCAGTTCTTC
CDR3: CASSLDLGNPYNEQFF
length: 16
J: TRBJ2-1
V: TRBV11-2
D: NA
size: few

DNA: TGTGCCAGCAGCTCAATTAGCGGGAGCTGGGACAATGAGCAGTTCTTC
CDR3: CASSSISGSWDNEQFF
length: 16
J: TRBJ2-1
V: TRBV5-5
D: TRBD2
size: once

DNA: TGTGCCAGCAGCCCTTCCCATACCGGGACAGAGCAGTTCTTC
CDR3: CASSPSHTGTEQFF
length: 14
J: TRBJ2-1
V: TRBV3-1
D: NA
size: NA

DNA: TGTGCCAACAGCCACGGGGGGCGGGTAAGGACTAGCCATTTTGCGCAGTACTTC
CDR3: CANSHGGRVRTSHFAQYF
length: 18
J: TRBJ2-7
V: TRBV11-2
D: TRBD2
size: NA

DNA: TGTGCCAGCAGTTACTCGGGTGTCGGCTCTGGGGCCAACGCCCTGACTTTC
CDR3: CASSYSGVGSGANALTF
length: 17
J: TRBJ2-6
V: TRBV6-5
D: NA
size: many

DNA: TGCGCCAGCTTCGGGACGGCTAACTATGGCTACACCTTC
CDR3: CASFGTANYGYTF
length: 13
J: TRBJ1-2
V: TRBV10-2
D: NA
size: many

DNA: TGTGCCACCAGACCGGGACTAGCGGGAGAGACCCAGTACTTC
CDR3: CATRPGLAGETQYF
length: 14
J: TRBJ2-5
V: TRBV15
D: TRBD2
size: many

DNA: TGTGCCAGCAGTGAACCTACGACAGGGGGCTCCTACGAGCAGTACTTC
CDR3: CASSEPTTGGSYEQYF
length: 16
J: TRBJ2-7
V: TRBV6-1
D: TRBD1
size: NA

DNA: TGCGCCAGCAGCCGGCGGGTTGGGACACCCCTCCACTTT
CDR3: CASSRRVGTPLHF
length: 13
J: TRBJ1-6
V: TRBV5-1
D: NA
size: NA

DNA: TGTGCCAGCAGCTTACTTTACGGGGGGGGCGGAGAGCAGTACTTC
CDR3: CASSLLYGGGGEQYF
length: 15
J: TRBJ2-7
V: TRBV7-6
D: TRBD2
size: NA

DNA: TGCAGTGCAACGGACGGTCTCTCCTACGAGCAGTACTTC
CDR3: CSATDGLSYEQYF
length: 13
J: TRBJ2-7
V: TRBV20-1
D: NA
size: many

DNA: TGTGCCAGCACACACCGATTTGAGTACGAGCAGTACTTC
CDR3: CASTHRFEYEQYF
length: 13
J: TRBJ2-7
V: TRBV12-3/TRBV12-4
D: NA
size: many

DNA: TGTGCCAGCAGTGAAACCGGGACAGGGACCTACGAGCAGTACTTC
CDR3: CASSETGTGTYEQYF
length: 15
J: TRBJ2-7
V: TRBV28
D: TRBD1
size: many

DNA: TGTGCCAGCAGCTTTTTTGGGGGTGGCGAAAAACTGTTTTTT
CDR3: CASSFFGGGEKLFF
length: 14
J: TRBJ1-4
V: TRBV7-2
D: NA
size: NA

DNA: TGCAGTGCACCCCCGTTGGGGACAGGAAAAAATCAGCCCCAGCATTTT
CDR3: CSAPPLGTGKNQPQHF
length: 16
J: TRBJ1-5
V: TRBV20-1
D: TRBD1
size: few

DNA: TGCGCCAGCAGCTTGGAAAACGAGGACGAGCAGTACTTC
CDR3: CASSLENEDEQYF
length: 13
J: TRBJ2-7
V: TRBV5-1
D: NA
size: many

DNA: TGCAGCGGATGCACTAGCTCCTACGAGCAGCACTTC
CDR3: CSGCTSSYEQHF
length: 12
J: TRBJ2-7
V: TRBV29-1
D: NA
size: NA

DNA: TGTGCCAGCGGCGGTGCGGACACAGGACACACTGAAGCTTTCTTT
CDR3: CASGGADTGHTEAFF
length: 15
J: TRBJ1-1
V: TRBV28
D: NA
size: many

DNA: TGTGCCAGCAGTTTTCATTCTGAAGGGGGCGCAGGAAACACCATATATTTT
CDR3: CASSFHSEGGAGNTIYF
length: 17
J: TRBJ1-3
V: TRBV28
D: TRBD1
size: many

DNA: TGTGCCAGCAGCTTCGAAGAGTTGGCAGGGGACACTGAAGCTTTCTTT
CDR3: CASSFEELAGDTEAFF
length: 16
J: TRBJ1-1
V: TRBV7-6
D: NA
size: few

DNA: TGTGCCAGCAGCCCTAATACGGGCTTGGCCTACGAGCAGTACTTC
CDR3: CASSPNTGLAYEQYF
length: 15
J: TRBJ2-7
V: TRBV11-2
D: NA
size: many

DNA: TGTGCCAGCAGTACCCTAGTTGGTGGGGAGCTGTTTTTT
CDR3: CASSTLVGGELFF
length: 13
J: TRBJ2-2
V: TRBV2
D: NA
size: many

DNA: TGCAGTGCGCCACTTCTCGCGACGGATAATTCACCCCTCCACTTT
CDR3: CSAPLLATDNSPLHF
length: 15
J: TRBJ1-6
V: TRBV20-1
D: NA
size: many

DNA: TGTGCCAGCAGTTCCCCTCGCCTCTTCGGTGACGAGCAGTACTTC
CDR3: CASSSPRLFGDEQYF
length: 15
J: TRBJ2-7
V: TRBV6-9
D: NA
size: few

DNA: TGTGCCAGCAGTCCTGATTGGACAGGGAACACTGAAGCTTTCTTT
CDR3: CASSPDWTGNTEAFF
length: 15
J: TRBJ1-1
V: TRBV12-3/TRBV12-4
D: TRBD1
size: once

DNA: TGTGCCAGCAGTCCTAGCGGGGGCTACAATGAGCAGTTCTTC
CDR3: CASSPSGGYNEQFF
length: 14
J: TRBJ2-1
V: TRBV14
D: TRBD2
size: NA

DNA: TGTGCCAGCAGCCCTACAGATACGCAGTATTTT
CDR3: CASSPTDTQYF
length: 11
J: TRBJ2-3
V: TRBV18
D: NA
size: many